This paragraph reports one T cell receptor beta chain. Its cognate antigen is unknown. TCRdb keeps only in-frame clones here, not all; method: immunoSEQ multiplex PCR. The repertoire holds 30,000 to 45,000 clones, with 70% to 85% as singletons. This record belongs to a study of CD4 T cells in relation to SARS-CoV-2 and coronaviruses. Study observations and caveats: Culture-expanded clones reflect memory recall rather than primary priming during culture.

With 5 bases clipped from V and 1 base from J, the junction kept 2 bases outside the gene matches. The CDR3 covers 14 residues. Per the germline V gene, CDR1 is SGHTA and CDR2 is FQGTGA. The V call is TRBV7-3, the J call TRBJ1-1; TRBD1 matches at 9 bases. The clonotype comes from an adult with COVID-19. Sequences were obtained from memory CD4+ T cells from PBMCs, cultured in vitro. Here the CDR3 DNA reads TGTGCCAGCAGCGTGACAGGGGGGAACACTGAAGCTTTCTTT. Translation gives CASSVTGGNTEAFF. Combining the CDR3 with reference TRBV7-3 and TRBJ1-1 gives the whole variable domain GAGVSQTPSNKVTEKGKYVELRCDPISGHTALYWYRQSLGQGPEFLIYFQGTGAADDSGLPNDRFFAVRPEGSVSTLKIQRTERGDSAVYLCASSVTGGNTEAFFGQGTRLTVV.